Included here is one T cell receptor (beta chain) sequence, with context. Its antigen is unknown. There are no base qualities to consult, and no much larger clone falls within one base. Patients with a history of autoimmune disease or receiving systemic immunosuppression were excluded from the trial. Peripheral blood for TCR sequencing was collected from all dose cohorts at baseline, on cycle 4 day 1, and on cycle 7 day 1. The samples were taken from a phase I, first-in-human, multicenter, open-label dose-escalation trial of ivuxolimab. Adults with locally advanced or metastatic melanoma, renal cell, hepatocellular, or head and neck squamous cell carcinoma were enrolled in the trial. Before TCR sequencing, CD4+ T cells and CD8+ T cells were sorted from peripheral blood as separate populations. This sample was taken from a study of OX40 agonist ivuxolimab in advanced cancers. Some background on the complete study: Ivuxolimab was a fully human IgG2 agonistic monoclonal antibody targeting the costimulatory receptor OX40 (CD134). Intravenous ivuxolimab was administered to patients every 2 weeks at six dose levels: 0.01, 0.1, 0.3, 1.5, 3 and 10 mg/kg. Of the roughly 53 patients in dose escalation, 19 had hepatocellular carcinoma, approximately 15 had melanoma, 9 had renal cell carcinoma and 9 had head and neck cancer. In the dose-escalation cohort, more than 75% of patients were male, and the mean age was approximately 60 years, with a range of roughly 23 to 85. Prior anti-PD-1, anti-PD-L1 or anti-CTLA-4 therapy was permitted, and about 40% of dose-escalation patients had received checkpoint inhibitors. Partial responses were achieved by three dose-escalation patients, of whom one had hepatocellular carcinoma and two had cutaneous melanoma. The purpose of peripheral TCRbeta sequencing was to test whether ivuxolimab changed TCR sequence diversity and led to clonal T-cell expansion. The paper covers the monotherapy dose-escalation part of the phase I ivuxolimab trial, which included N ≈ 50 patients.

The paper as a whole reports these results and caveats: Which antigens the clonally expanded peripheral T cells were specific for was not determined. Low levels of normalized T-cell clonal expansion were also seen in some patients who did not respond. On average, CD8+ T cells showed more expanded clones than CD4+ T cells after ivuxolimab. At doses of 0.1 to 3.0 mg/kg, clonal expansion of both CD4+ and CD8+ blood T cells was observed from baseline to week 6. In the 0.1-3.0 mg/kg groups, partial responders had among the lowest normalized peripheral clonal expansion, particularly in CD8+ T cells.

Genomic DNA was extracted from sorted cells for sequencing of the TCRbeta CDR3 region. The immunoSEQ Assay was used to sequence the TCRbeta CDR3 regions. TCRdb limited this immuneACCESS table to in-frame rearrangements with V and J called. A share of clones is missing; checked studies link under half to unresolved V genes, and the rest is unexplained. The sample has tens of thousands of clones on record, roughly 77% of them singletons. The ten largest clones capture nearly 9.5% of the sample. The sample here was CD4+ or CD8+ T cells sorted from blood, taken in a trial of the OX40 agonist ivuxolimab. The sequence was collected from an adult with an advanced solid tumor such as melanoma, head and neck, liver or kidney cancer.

The DNA sequence is as follows: TGTGCCAGCAGCTTTGGGCGGGACAGAGGATATAATTCACCCCTCCACTTT. Its protein reads: CASSFGRDRGYNSPLHF. The chain employs TRBV7-2 and TRBJ1-6; 7 central nucleotides agree with TRBD1. The CDR3 covers 17 residues, taking in both the cysteine and the phenylalanine. Only CDR3 DNA remains: 51 bases, in frame from the first base. The germline V gene sets CDR1 to SGHTA and CDR2 to FQGNSA. V and J are trimmed by 3 bases and 4 bases, and the gene matches miss 9 bases of the junction.